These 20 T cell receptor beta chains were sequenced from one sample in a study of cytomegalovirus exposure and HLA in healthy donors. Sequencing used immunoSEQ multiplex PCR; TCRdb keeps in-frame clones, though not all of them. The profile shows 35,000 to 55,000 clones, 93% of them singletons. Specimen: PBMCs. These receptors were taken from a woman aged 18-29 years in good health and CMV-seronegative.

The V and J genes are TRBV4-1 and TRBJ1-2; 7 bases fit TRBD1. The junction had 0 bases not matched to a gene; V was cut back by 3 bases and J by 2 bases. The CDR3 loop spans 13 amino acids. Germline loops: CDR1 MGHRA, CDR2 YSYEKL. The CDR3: CASSQGQNYGYTF. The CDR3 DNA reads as TGCGCCAGCAGCCAGGGACAGAACTATGGCTACACCTTC.

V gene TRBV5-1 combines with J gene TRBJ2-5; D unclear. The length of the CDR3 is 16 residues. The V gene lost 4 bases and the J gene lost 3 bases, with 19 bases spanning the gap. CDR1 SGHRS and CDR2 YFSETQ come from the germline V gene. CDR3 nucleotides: TGCGCCAGCAGCCGAGACTTCGCGGTTTATAAAGAGACCCAGTACTTC. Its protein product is CASSRDFAVYKETQYF.

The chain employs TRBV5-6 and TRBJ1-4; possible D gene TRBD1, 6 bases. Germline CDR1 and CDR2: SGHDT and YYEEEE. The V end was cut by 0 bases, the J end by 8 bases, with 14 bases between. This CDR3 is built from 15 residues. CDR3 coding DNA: TGTGCCAGCAGCTTGGTGCGGGGGGCGAACGAAAAACTGTTTTTT. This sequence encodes CASSLVRGANEKLFF.

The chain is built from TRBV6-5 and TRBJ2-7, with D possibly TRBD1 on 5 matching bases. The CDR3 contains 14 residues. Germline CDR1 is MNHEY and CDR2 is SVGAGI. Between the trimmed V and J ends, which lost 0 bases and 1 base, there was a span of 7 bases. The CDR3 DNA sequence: TGTGCCAGCAGTTACTCTGGGGCGTCCTACGAGCAGTACTTC. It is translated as CASSYSGASYEQYF.

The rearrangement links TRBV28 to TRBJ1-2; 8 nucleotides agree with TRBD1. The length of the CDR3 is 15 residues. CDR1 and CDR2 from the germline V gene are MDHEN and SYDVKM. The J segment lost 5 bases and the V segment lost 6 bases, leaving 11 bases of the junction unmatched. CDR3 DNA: TGTGCCAGCAGCCGCGGACAGGGAAGAGAGTATGGCTACACCTTC. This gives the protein CASSRGQGREYGYTF.

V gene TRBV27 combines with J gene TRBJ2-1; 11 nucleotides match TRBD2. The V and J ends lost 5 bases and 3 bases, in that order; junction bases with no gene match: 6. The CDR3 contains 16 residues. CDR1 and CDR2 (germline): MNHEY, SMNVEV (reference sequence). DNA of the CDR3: TGTGCCAGCAGTATGCGGACTAGCGGGTACTACAATGAGCAGTTCTTC. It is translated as CASSMRTSGYYNEQFF.

In nucleotides, the CDR3 is TGTGCCAGCAGTGCCAAAAGCGGGAACCGTTACAATGAGCAGTTCTTC. Translating it yields CASSAKSGNRYNEQFF. The V and J genes are TRBV6-1 and TRBJ2-1; 7 bases are a match to TRBD2. Germline values: CDR1 MNHNS, CDR2 SASEGT. This CDR3 spans 16 amino acids. The J segment lost 4 bases and the V segment lost 4 bases, leaving 10 bases of the junction unmatched.

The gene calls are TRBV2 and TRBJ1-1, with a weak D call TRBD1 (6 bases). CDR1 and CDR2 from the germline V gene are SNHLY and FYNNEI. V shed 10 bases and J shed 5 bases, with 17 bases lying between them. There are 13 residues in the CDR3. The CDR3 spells CATERGASTEAFF. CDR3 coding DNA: TGTGCCACCGAACGGGGGGCGAGTACTGAAGCTTTCTTT.

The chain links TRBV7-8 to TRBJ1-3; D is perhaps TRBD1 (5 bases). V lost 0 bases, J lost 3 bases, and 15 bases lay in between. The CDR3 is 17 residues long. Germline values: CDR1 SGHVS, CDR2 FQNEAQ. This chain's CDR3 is CASSLALPGVGGNTIYF. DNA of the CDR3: TGTGCCAGCAGCTTAGCGCTTCCGGGGGTGGGTGGAAACACCATATATTTT.

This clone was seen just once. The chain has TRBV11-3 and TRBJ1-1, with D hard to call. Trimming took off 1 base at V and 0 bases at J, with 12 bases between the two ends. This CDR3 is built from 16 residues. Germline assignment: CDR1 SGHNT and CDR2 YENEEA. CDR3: CASSLGPGSMNTEAFF. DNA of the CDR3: TGTGCCAGCAGCTTAGGGCCCGGGTCCATGAACACTGAAGCTTTCTTT. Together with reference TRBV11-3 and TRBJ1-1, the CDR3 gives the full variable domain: EAGVVQSPRYKIIEKKQPVAFWCNPISGHNTLYWYLQNLGQGPELLIRYENEEAVDDSQLPKDRFSAERLKGVDSTLKIQPAELGDSAVYLCASSLGPGSMNTEAFFGQGTRLTVV.

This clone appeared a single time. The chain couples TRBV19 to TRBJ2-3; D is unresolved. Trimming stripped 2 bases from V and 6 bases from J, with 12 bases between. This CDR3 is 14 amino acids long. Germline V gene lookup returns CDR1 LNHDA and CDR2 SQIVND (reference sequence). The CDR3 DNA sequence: TGTGCCAGTAGTATAATGGCTAGTCAGGATACGCAGTATTTT. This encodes CASSIMASQDTQYF.

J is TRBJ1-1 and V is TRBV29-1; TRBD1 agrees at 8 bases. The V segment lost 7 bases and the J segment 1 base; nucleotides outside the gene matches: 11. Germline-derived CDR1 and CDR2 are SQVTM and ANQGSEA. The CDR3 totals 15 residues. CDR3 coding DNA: TGCAGCGCGGAACACACCGGGACAGGGAACACTGAAGCTTTCTTT. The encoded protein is CSAEHTGTGNTEAFF. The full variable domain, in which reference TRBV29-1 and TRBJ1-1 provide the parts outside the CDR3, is SAVISQKPSRDICQRGTSLTIQCQVDSQVTMMFWYRQQPGQSLTLIATANQGSEATYESGFVIDKFPISRPNLTFSTLTVSNMSPEDSSIYLCSAEHTGTGNTEAFFGQGTRLTVV.

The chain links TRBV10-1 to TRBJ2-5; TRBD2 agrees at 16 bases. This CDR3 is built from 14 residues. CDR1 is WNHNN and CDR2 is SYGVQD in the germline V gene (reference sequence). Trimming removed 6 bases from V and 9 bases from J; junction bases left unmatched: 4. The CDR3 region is CASSAGLAGGPQYF. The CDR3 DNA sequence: TGCGCCAGCAGCGCGGGACTAGCGGGAGGGCCCCAGTACTTC.

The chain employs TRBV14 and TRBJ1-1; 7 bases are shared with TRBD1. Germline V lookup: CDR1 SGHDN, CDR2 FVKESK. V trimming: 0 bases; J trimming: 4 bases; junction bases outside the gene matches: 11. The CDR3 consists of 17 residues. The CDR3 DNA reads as TGTGCCAGCAGCCAAGATCCGAGGGGGCGAATGAGCACTGAAGCTTTCTTT. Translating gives CASSQDPRGRMSTEAFF.

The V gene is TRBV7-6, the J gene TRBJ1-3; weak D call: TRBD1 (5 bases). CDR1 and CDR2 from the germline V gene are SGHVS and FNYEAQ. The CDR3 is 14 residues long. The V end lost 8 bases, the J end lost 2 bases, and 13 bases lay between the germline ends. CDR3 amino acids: CASRPTVTGNTIYF. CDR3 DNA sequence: TGTGCCAGCCGACCGACAGTTACTGGAAACACCATATATTTT.

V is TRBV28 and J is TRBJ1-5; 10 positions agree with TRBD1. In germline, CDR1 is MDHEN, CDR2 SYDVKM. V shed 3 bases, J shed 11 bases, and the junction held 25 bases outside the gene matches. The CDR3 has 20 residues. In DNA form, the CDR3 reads TGTGCCAGCAGTTTCTCCCCGCTTTACTACCCGGGACAGGGGAGGAGGGCCCAGCATTTT. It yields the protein CASSFSPLYYPGQGRRAQHF.

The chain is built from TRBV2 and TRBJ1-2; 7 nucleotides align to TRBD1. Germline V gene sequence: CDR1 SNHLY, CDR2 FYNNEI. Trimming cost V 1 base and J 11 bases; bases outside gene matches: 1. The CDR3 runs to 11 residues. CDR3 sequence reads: CASSEGGQYTF. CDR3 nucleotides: TGTGCCAGCAGTGAAGGGGGACAGTACACCTTC.

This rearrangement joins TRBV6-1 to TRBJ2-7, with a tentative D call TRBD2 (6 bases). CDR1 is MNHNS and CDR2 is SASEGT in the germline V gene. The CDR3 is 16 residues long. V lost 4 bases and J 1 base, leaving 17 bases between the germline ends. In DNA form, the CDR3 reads TGTGCCAGCAGTGTTGAAGGAGGGACGGGGTCCTACGAGCAGTACTTC. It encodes CASSVEGGTGSYEQYF.

The CDR3 DNA reads TGTGCCAGCAGTCTCGGACAGGAAGCAACTAATGAAAAACTGTTTTTT. Amino acids: CASSLGQEATNEKLFF. The chain employs TRBV28 and TRBJ1-4; 7 positions agree with TRBD1. V lost 5 bases to trimming and J lost 0 bases; unmatched junction nucleotides: 6. Germline CDR1 MDHEN, CDR2 SYDVKM. The CDR3 covers 16 residues.

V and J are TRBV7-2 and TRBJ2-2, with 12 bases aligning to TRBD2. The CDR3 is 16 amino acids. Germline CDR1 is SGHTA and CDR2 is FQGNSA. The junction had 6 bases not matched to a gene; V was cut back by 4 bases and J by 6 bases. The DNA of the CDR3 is TGTGCCAGCAGCTCCTCTAGCGGGAGGGTGGCCGGGGAGCTGTTTTTT. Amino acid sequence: CASSSSSGRVAGELFF.